One TCR beta chain is described in this entry. Trimming stripped 6 bases from V and 1 base from J, with 13 bases between. Germline V gene data show CDR1 as SGHTA and CDR2 as FQGNSA. CDR3 length: 15 amino acids. This entry belongs to a study of blood T cell repertoires in COVID-19. Study background: Collection of acute and convalescent COVID-19 samples took place in the United States, Italy and Spain. PBMCs, B-cell-depleted T cells, or T cells were the source of the cDNA or gDNA that made up the material.

As handled by the study authors: Counts of nucleated cells, estimated from reference gene primer amplification, were obtained. The assay was immunoSEQ multiplex PCR, and TCRdb's table has in-frame clones only and misses some. Clone size and V and J calls were adopted from that table, with D and trimming inferred from the DNA. Found here are over 250,000 clones, about 85% of them singletons; the top ten hold 13%. This clonotype was sampled from a human donor in a cohort sampled during active COVID-19. The chain joins TRBV7-2 to TRBJ2-1; D is unresolved. Material for sequencing was peripheral blood. The CDR3 DNA is TGTGCCAGCAGTTCGGGTGGTAGTTCCTACAATGAGCAGTTCTTC. This encodes CASSSGGSSYNEQFF. Based on the CDR3 plus reference TRBV7-2 and TRBJ2-1, the full variable domain is GAGVSQSPSNKVTEKGKDVELRCDPISGHTALYWYRQSLGQGLEFLIYFQGNSAPDKSGLPSDRFSAERTGGSVSTLTIQRTQQEDSAVYLCASSSGGSSYNEQFFGPGTRLTVL.